These 22 T cell receptor beta chains were sequenced from one sample in a study of cytomegalovirus exposure and HLA in healthy donors. The study ran its PCR with 60 Vbeta and 13 Jbeta primers. Produced via immunoSEQ multiplex PCR; TCRdb's table is partial and in-frame only. The data contain under 150,000 clones, approximately 70% of them seen just once; the ten biggest clones take up over 13%. Sequenced input: PBMCs. These TCRs come from a human donor in good health.

The count of this clone is one. The V gene is TRBV6-5, the J gene TRBJ1-6; tentatively, D is TRBD1 (6 bases). V was cut by 5 bases and J by 8 bases, with 10 bases left in between. This CDR3 contains 13 residues. CDR1 and CDR2 (germline): MNHEY, SVGAGI. The CDR3 DNA sequence: TGTGCCAGCAGTAGGACAGCAGATTCACCCCTCCACTTT. Residues: CASSRTADSPLHF.

The chain recombines TRBV5-4 with TRBJ1-2; 7 nucleotides line up with TRBD1. V gave up 4 bases and J gave up 2 bases; unmatched junction bases: 8. The CDR3 totals 15 residues. Germline assignment: CDR1 SGHNT and CDR2 YYREEE (reference sequence). CDR3 sequence reads: CASSPGGTGNYGYTF. The CDR3, as DNA: TGTGCCAGCAGCCCAGGGGGAACCGGCAACTATGGCTACACCTTC.

V and J are TRBV6-4 and TRBJ2-7; weak D call: TRBD2 (6 bases). The V gene lost 3 bases and the J gene lost 6 bases, with 12 bases spanning the gap. The V gene's germline CDR1 is MRHNA and CDR2 SNTAGT. CDR3 length: 13 amino acids. Here the CDR3 DNA reads TGTGCCAGCAGTGAGTGCGGACTACTCGAGCAGTACTTC. Protein: CASSECGLLEQYF.

The count of this clone is one. CDR3 amino acids: CAVTRQGVSGNTIYF. CDR3 in DNA: TGTGCCGTAACAAGACAGGGCGTCTCTGGAAACACCATATATTTT. The chain has TRBV6-1 and TRBJ1-3; 7 bases match TRBD1. V dropped 11 bases and J dropped 0; count of bases not matched to a gene: 10. Germline CDR1 is MNHNS and CDR2 is SASEGT. This CDR3 has 15 residues.

The gene calls are TRBV29-1 and TRBJ1-2, with 7 bases fitting TRBD1. The length of the CDR3 is 14 residues. Germline V gives CDR1 SQVTM, CDR2 ANQGSEA. Unmatched junction bases numbered 6, after V lost 1 base and J lost 4 bases. The CDR3 reads CSVEVLGTAYGYTF. The CDR3 DNA is TGCAGCGTTGAAGTTCTCGGGACAGCCTATGGCTACACCTTC.

In the case of this clone: The sample holds other DNA sequences that translate to the same CDR3. The rearrangement uses TRBV10-3 and TRBJ1-1; 8 bases align to TRBD1. This CDR3 has 15 residues. Germline values: CDR1 ENHRY, CDR2 SYGVKD. The trim removed 6 bases at V and 2 bases at J, leaving 8 bases unmatched. The CDR3 DNA is TGTGCCATCAGGGCCGGGACAGGAGGCAACACTGAAGCTTTCTTT. Residues: CAIRAGTGGNTEAFF.

This rearrangement joins TRBV6-4 to TRBJ2-2; 11 bases align to TRBD2. The CDR3 has 16 residues. Trimming took 6 bases from V and 5 from J; bases not matched to a gene: 8. Per the germline V gene, CDR1 is MRHNA and CDR2 is SNTAGT. CDR3: CASSAGLAGQTGELFF. CDR3 sequence (DNA): TGTGCCAGCAGCGCAGGACTAGCGGGCCAGACCGGGGAGCTGTTTTTT.

The gene calls are TRBV5-1 and TRBJ1-2; D not certain. The CDR3 covers 12 residues. Deletions cut 4 bases from V and 7 bases from J, with 11 bases between. Germline V lookup: CDR1 SGHRS, CDR2 YFSETQ. Here the CDR3 DNA reads TGCGCCAGCAGCCAGGAAGAGGGTGGCTACACCTTC. Its translation: CASSQEEGGYTF.

The chain couples TRBV7-8 to TRBJ2-1; 13 nucleotides line up with TRBD2. Germline V CDR1 and CDR2: SGHVS, FQNEAQ. V lost 5 bases to trimming and J lost 7 bases; unmatched junction nucleotides: 5. The CDR3 sequence is 15 residues long. CDR3 nucleotides: TGTGCCAGCAGCGGAACTAGCGGGGGGGCGAATGAGCAGTTCTTC. Amino acids: CASSGTSGGANEQFF.

This rearrangement joins TRBV11-3 to TRBJ2-3; tentative D call: TRBD1 (6 bases). CDR1 and CDR2 (germline): SGHNT, YENEEA. The CDR3 runs 14 residues. The V gene lost 5 bases and the J gene lost 4 bases, with 13 bases spanning the gap. The chain's CDR3 is CASSHRDSADTQYF. The CDR3 nucleotides are TGTGCCAGCAGCCACAGGGATTCGGCAGATACGCAGTATTTT.

V and J are TRBV5-1 and TRBJ2-5; D is perhaps TRBD2 (6 bases). Germline-derived CDR1 and CDR2 are SGHRS and YFSETQ. V shed 4 bases and J shed 7 bases, with 17 bases lying between them. The CDR3 extends over 14 amino acids. CDR3: CASSAGLETRTQYF. The CDR3 DNA reads TGCGCCAGCAGCGCGGGACTCGAGACCCGGACCCAGTACTTC.

About this clone itself: A read error may produce the germline difference seen at one junction end. This chain links TRBV7-7 with TRBJ2-3; 9 bases are a match to TRBD2. Germline lookup yields CDR1 SSHAT and CDR2 FNYEAQ (reference sequence). CDR3 length: 16 residues. The CDR3 DNA follows: TGTGCTAGCAGCTTAGCCCCTAGCGGGGACACAGATACGCAGTATTTT. It is translated as CASSLAPSGDTDTQYF. Supplemented by reference TRBV7-7 and TRBJ2-3, the full variable domain reads GAGVSQSPRYKVTKRGQDVTLRCDPISSHATLYWYQQALGQGPEFLTYFNYEAQPDKSGLPSDRFSAERPEGSISTLTIQRTEQRDSAMYRCASSLAPSGDTDTQYFGPGTRLTVL.

This sequence joins TRBV19 and TRBJ2-2, with a possible D match to TRBD1 (5 bases). CDR3 length: 16 amino acids. The germline gives CDR1 LNHDA, CDR2 SQIVND (reference sequence). V was trimmed by 4 bases and J by 0 bases, leaving 12 bases between them. The CDR3 spells CASSTARQPNTGELFF. The CDR3 coding sequence is TGTGCCAGTAGTACCGCCCGACAGCCGAACACCGGGGAGCTGTTTTTT.

The rearrangement uses TRBV6-6 and TRBJ1-1; D is ambiguous. The CDR3 loop spans 13 amino acids. Deletions cut 2 bases from V and 5 bases from J, with 9 bases between. Looked up from germline, CDR1 is MNHNY and CDR2 is SVGAGI (reference sequence). CDR3 coding DNA: TGTGCCAGCAGTTACGTACCTAGGACTGAAGCTTTCTTT. Protein sequence: CASSYVPRTEAFF.

This clone has a handful of counts. The rearrangement joins TRBV6-5 to TRBJ1-2, with a possible D match to TRBD1 (5 bases). Germline V gene sequence: CDR1 MNHEY, CDR2 SVGAGI. Trimming left V 2 bases short and J 6 bases short, with 16 bases between. The CDR3 has 15 residues. DNA of the CDR3: TGTGCCAGCAGTTACGGCCTCCAAGGGGCGCATGGCTACACCTTC. Amino acid sequence: CASSYGLQGAHGYTF.

A remark on this clone: At one boundary the junction diverges from the germline segment, which might be a read error. The chain recombines TRBV7-9 with TRBJ1-2; TRBD1 might be the D (5 bases). Per germline, CDR1 SEHNR and CDR2 FQNEAQ (reference sequence). The CDR3 spans 14 residues. The CDR3, as DNA: TGTTCCAGCAGCCAATCAGGGTTCGACTATGGCTACACCTTC. This encodes CSSSQSGFDYGYTF.

The CDR3 protein is CASSVGTGIGYTF. For the CDR3, the DNA is TGTGCCAGCAGCGTGGGGACAGGGATCGGCTACACCTTC. The chain has TRBV9 and TRBJ1-2; TRBD1 matches at 9 bases. Germline trimming cut 2 bases from V and 8 bases from J; bases unmatched to any gene: 4. Per the germline V gene, CDR1 is SGDLS and CDR2 is YYNGEE. The CDR3 is 13 amino acids.

This chain joins TRBV6-6 and TRBJ1-1; tentative D call: TRBD1 (6 bases). Germline CDR1 and CDR2: MNHNY and SVGAGI (reference sequence). The CDR3 is made up of 13 amino acids. Trimming cost V 7 bases and J 4 bases, with 13 bases left between them. The chain's CDR3 is CASNRVESTEAFF. CDR3 coding DNA: TGTGCCAGCAACAGGGTCGAGAGCACTGAAGCTTTCTTT.

V and J are TRBV12-5 and TRBJ2-2; D call uncertain. The germline gives CDR1 LGHNT, CDR2 FRNRAP. This CDR3 spans 15 amino acids. Trimming took 0 bases from V and 6 from J, leaving 11 bases between them. The CDR3 nucleotides read TGTGCTAGTGGTTTGGTACGCGGTCTCGCCGGGGAGCTGTTTTTT. Its protein is CASGLVRGLAGELFF. The full variable domain, its missing parts supplied by reference TRBV12-5 and TRBJ2-2, is DARVTQTPRHKVTEMGQEVTMRCQPILGHNTVFWYRQTMMQGLELLAYFRNRAPLDDSGMPKDRFSAEMPDATLATLKIQPSEPRDSAVYFCASGLVRGLAGELFFGEGSRLTVL.

This chain connects TRBV7-9 to TRBJ2-7, with 11 bases fitting TRBD2. Germline values: CDR1 SEHNR, CDR2 FQNEAQ (reference sequence). This CDR3 spans 15 amino acids. Germline trimming cut 5 bases from V and 2 bases from J; bases unmatched to any gene: 5. The CDR3 DNA is TGTGCCAGCAGCGGGGGACTAGCGGCTACCTACGAGCAGTACTTC. Its translation is CASSGGLAATYEQYF.

The chain employs TRBV5-4 and TRBJ2-7; a possible D gene is TRBD2 (6 bases). V was shortened by 0 bases and J by 3 bases, with 10 bases between the two germline ends. CDR3 length: 14 amino acids. Germline V gene data show CDR1 as SGHNT and CDR2 as YYREEE (reference sequence). CDR3: CASSLDRGLYEQYF. The CDR3, as DNA: TGTGCCAGCAGCTTGGACCGGGGACTCTACGAGCAGTACTTC.

As regards this clone: The junction departs from the called germline gene at one end, perhaps through a read error. The rearrangement joins TRBV10-1 to TRBJ1-4; D not certain. The CDR3 is 11 residues long. Germline lookup yields CDR1 WNHNN and CDR2 SYGVQD (reference sequence). The CDR3 DNA reads as TGCGCCAGCAGTGAGTCGGGGAGGACCAAATTT. This codes for CASSESGRTKF.